The 14 T cell receptor beta chains in this list originate from one sample, sequenced in a study of blood T cell repertoires in COVID-19. Profiling relied on immunoSEQ multiplex PCR, and the TCRdb table lists in-frame clones only, not all of them. The data contain under 150,000 clones, over 65% of them singletons. Source material: peripheral blood. Every receptor here comes from a woman of 80 years or more with active or convalescent COVID-19.

V gene TRBV5-6 combines with J gene TRBJ2-7; tentative D call: TRBD1 (6 bases). The CDR3 has 14 amino acids. The V gene lost 7 bases and the J gene lost 2 bases, with 16 bases spanning the gap. Germline V gene sequence: CDR1 SGHDT, CDR2 YYEEEE. CDR3 bases: TGTGCCAGCCTGCCAAGGGGGATCACCTACGAGCAGTACTTC. This translates into CASLPRGITYEQYF.

The J gene is TRBJ1-2, the V gene TRBV5-1, with 7 bases identical to TRBD1. The CDR3 spans 12 residues. Germline CDR1 and CDR2: SGHRS and YFSETQ. V was clipped by 5 bases and J by 6 bases; unmatched bases: 4. CDR3 amino acids: CASRRDSDGYTF. The CDR3 DNA follows: TGCGCCAGCAGACGGGACAGCGATGGCTACACCTTC.

This clone was counted only a few times. This sequence joins TRBV7-2 and TRBJ1-5; possible D gene TRBD1, 6 bases. The CDR3 extends over 14 amino acids. Germline CDR1 and CDR2: SGHTA and FQGNSA. V shed 5 bases and J shed 3 bases, with 11 bases lying between them. CDR3 in DNA: TGTGCCAGCAGCCAAACAGGGTTCAATCAGCCCCAGCATTTT. Encoded protein: CASSQTGFNQPQHF.

This clone was found once. This rearrangement joins TRBV12-3 or TRBV12-4 to TRBJ1-1; no clear D. This CDR3 contains 13 residues. V was trimmed by 6 bases and J by 4 bases, leaving 12 bases between them. The CDR3 loop reads CASRATWSTEAFF. In DNA, the CDR3 is TGTGCCAGCAGGGCGACGTGGAGCACTGAAGCTTTCTTT.

CDR3 sequence reads: CASSEFSFGGTEAFF. The DNA of the CDR3 is TGTGCCAGCAGTGAATTCAGTTTCGGGGGCACTGAAGCTTTCTTT. The chain carries TRBV2 and TRBJ1-1, with a tentative D call TRBD1 (5 bases). The CDR3 is made up of 15 amino acids. Trimming left V 2 bases short and J 4 bases short, with 14 bases between. Germline values: CDR1 SNHLY, CDR2 FYNNEI.

The V gene is TRBV7-9, the J gene TRBJ1-5, with a possible D match to TRBD1 (5 bases). The V end was cut by 5 bases, the J end by 7 bases, with 18 bases between. The CDR3 is 15 residues long. CDR1 SEHNR and CDR2 FQNEAQ come from the germline V gene (reference sequence). The CDR3 reads CASSAERAGGQPQHF. The CDR3 DNA sequence: TGTGCCAGCAGCGCCGAAAGGGCGGGGGGACAGCCCCAGCATTTT.

The chain employs TRBV7-2 and TRBJ2-3; 8 bases fit TRBD2. The junction had 8 bases not matched to a gene; V was cut back by 5 bases and J by 1 base. CDR3 size: 16 residues. Germline V gives CDR1 SGHTA, CDR2 FQGNSA. Here the CDR3 DNA reads TGTGCCAGCAGCGTGACCGGGACTAGACGCACAGATACGCAGTATTTT. Residues: CASSVTGTRRTDTQYF.

A note on this clone: This CDR3 is also generated by other DNA sequences in the sample. V is TRBV18 and J is TRBJ1-5; 9 bases align to TRBD1. Per the germline V gene, CDR1 is KGHSH and CDR2 is LQKENI. This CDR3 is built from 15 residues. Losses at the gene ends were 3 bases for V and 3 bases for J; bases not matched to a gene: 3. The CDR3 coding sequence is TGTGCCAGCTCACCGGGGACAGGGATCAATCAGCCCCAGCATTTT. This gives the protein CASSPGTGINQPQHF.

This rearrangement joins TRBV5-1 to TRBJ1-3, with 8 bases lining up with TRBD1. Germline-derived CDR1 and CDR2 are SGHRS and YFSETQ. This CDR3 has 13 amino acids. The J segment lost 4 bases and the V segment lost 6 bases, leaving 3 bases of the junction unmatched. The CDR3 loop reads CASTGGFGNTIYF. In DNA form, the CDR3 reads TGCGCCAGCACAGGGGGCTTCGGAAACACCATATATTTT.

V is TRBV12-3 or TRBV12-4 and J is TRBJ2-7; 9 positions agree with TRBD1. The CDR3 totals 13 residues. The J segment lost 2 bases and the V segment lost 7 bases, leaving 3 bases of the junction unmatched. The CDR3 loop is CASTWTGAYEQYF. The CDR3 coding sequence is TGTGCCAGCACCTGGACAGGGGCCTACGAGCAGTACTTC.

This clone has more than one count but fewer than ten. The chain uses TRBV5-1 and TRBJ2-3; the D gene is possibly TRBD2 (6 bases). With 2 bases removed from V and 6 bases from J, the gap between germline ends came to 13 bases. Germline V gives CDR1 SGHRS, CDR2 YFSETQ. This CDR3 contains 14 residues. CDR3 nucleotides: TGCGCCAGCAGCTTAACGGGGGTCCCCGATACGCAGTATTTT. It translates to CASSLTGVPDTQYF.

The chain joins TRBV3-1 (or the pseudogene TRBV3-2) to TRBJ2-7; a possible D gene is TRBD1 (6 bases). CDR1 and CDR2 (germline): LGHDT, YNNKEL (reference sequence). The CDR3 has 11 amino acids. The germline V and J ends were trimmed by 6 bases and 6 bases, with 9 bases remaining between them. The CDR3 DNA reads TGTGCCAGCAGAACAGGGACCGAGCAGTACTTC. Protein sequence: CASRTGTEQYF.

This clone was picked up one time. V is TRBV19 and J is TRBJ2-6; D not resolved. Trimming left V 11 bases short and J 2 bases short, with 10 bases between. The CDR3 has 13 residues. Germline values: CDR1 LNHDA, CDR2 SQIVND (reference sequence). The CDR3 nucleotides read TGTGCCTCGCTGCGTCCTGGGGCCAACGTCCTGACTTTC. Translating gives CASLRPGANVLTF. The variable domain in full, with the rest retrieved from reference TRBV19 and TRBJ2-6, is DGGITQSPKYLFRKEGQNVTLSCEQNLNHDAMYWYRQDPGQGLRLIYYSQIVNDFQKGDIAEGYSVSREKKESFPLTVTSAQKNPTAFYLCASLRPGANVLTFGAGSRLTVL.

The V call is TRBV5-1, the J call TRBJ1-4; no clear D. The CDR3 extends over 13 amino acids. Germline loops: CDR1 SGHRS, CDR2 YFSETQ. Trimming left V 6 bases short and J 4 bases short, with 10 bases between. As DNA, the CDR3 is TGCGCCAGCAAGGAGGGTCTTAATGAAAAACTGTTTTTT. This codes for CASKEGLNEKLFF.